This TCR beta chain was obtained from a study of identifying expanded T cells in peripheral blood. Findings of the study overall: Two-week clone count variance significantly increased as total template count grew. About 1.2 clones differed between technical replicates, versus about 17 and 20 over time.

This CDR3 comprises 17 residues. V was pared by 4 bases and J by 4 bases, with 14 bases of the junction left unmatched. Germline loops: CDR1 SGDLS, CDR2 YYNGEE. Clones were read by immunoSEQ multiplex PCR, and TCRdb kept only the in-frame ones, dropping some. This table holds tens of thousands of clones, approximately 88% found once. Regarding this clone: The antigen is not known.

Sequencing used blood. The clonotype comes from a person aged 18-70 years in good health. The V and J genes are TRBV9 and TRBJ2-3, with 8 bases lining up with TRBD2. The CDR3 sequence: CASSPSGGSGTPDTQYF. The CDR3 region has the DNA TGTGCCAGCAGCCCGAGCGGAGGTAGCGGGACCCCAGATACGCAGTATTTT. The entire variable domain, with the rest obtained from reference TRBV9 and TRBJ2-3, is as follows: DSGVTQTPKHLITATGQRVTLRCSPRSGDLSVYWYQQSLDQGLQFLIQYYNGEERAKGNILERFSAQQFPDLHSELNLSSLELGDSALYFCASSPSGGSGTPDTQYFGPGTRLTVL.